The source of this T cell receptor (beta chain) is a study of CD8 T cells in ankylosing spondylitis. Germline V lookup: CDR1 MGHDK, CDR2 SYGVNS. V lost 2 bases, J lost 6 bases, and 3 bases stayed unmatched. The CDR3 contains 13 residues. Overall study findings and caveats: Both synovial fluid and blood in reactive arthritis had previously been reported to carry some motif variants. Blood of patients with ankylosing spondylitis appeared to be characterized by a TCR beta motif of fewer than 10 highly homologous variants. A CD8+ phenotype characterized the disease-linked clones, which were relatively rare in peripheral blood.

Researchers built TCR beta libraries using quantitative 5'-RACE with molecular barcodes. TCRdb analysed the 5' RACE reads with MiXCR anew, one entry per CDR3 protein. The data hold 200,000 to 250,000 distinct CDR3 sequences, with about 10% observed a single time. This clonotype showed up many times. Its specificity is not known. The sample consisted of blood, either unsorted or a sorted T cell fraction (not recorded which). The rearrangement uses TRBV25-1 and TRBJ1-1; 7 positions agree with TRBD1. The TCR was taken from a male donor with ankylosing spondylitis or in good health (not recorded which). The CDR3 DNA follows: TGTGCCAGCAGTGAAGTAGGGGGCTCTGAAGCTTTCTTT. The encoded protein is CASSEVGGSEAFF. Filled out from reference TRBV25-1 and TRBJ1-1, the complete variable domain reads EADIYQTPRYLVIGTGKKITLECSQTMGHDKMYWYQQDPGMELHLIHYSYGVNSTEKGDLSSESTVSRIRTEHFPLTLESARPSHTSQYLCASSEVGGSEAFFGQGTRLTVV.